This T cell receptor (beta chain) was observed in a study of T cell changes during pregnancy in multiple sclerosis. Libraries were prepared by immunoSEQ multiplex PCR; TCRdb keeps only in-frame clonotypes and omits some of them. The sample lists roughly 75,000 clones; about 92% were seen once. CDR1 and CDR2 from the germline V gene are SGHVS and FQNEAQ. Trimming cost V 6 bases and J 7 bases, with 15 bases left between them. This CDR3 comprises 13 residues. This specimen was peripheral blood, taken in the third trimester of pregnancy. J is TRBJ1-1 and V is TRBV7-8, with D tentatively TRBD1 (6 bases). The TCR comes from a female donor in good health, enrolled as a control in a pregnancy study. The DNA for the CDR3 is TGTGCCAGCAGAGGGGGGGTAGGCATTGAAGCTTTCTTT. This translates into CASRGGVGIEAFF.